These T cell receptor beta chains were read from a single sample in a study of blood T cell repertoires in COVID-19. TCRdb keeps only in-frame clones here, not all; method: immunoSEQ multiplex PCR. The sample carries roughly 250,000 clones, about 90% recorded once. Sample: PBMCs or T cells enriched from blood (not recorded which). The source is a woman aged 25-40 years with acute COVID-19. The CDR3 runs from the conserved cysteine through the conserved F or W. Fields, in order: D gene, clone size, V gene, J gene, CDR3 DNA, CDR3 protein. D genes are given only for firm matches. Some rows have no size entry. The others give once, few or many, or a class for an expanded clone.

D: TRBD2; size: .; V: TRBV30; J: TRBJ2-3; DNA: TGTGCCTGGAGTGTACAGCGGGGGGGCCGTACAGATACGCAGTATTTT; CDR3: CAWSVQRGGRTDTQYF
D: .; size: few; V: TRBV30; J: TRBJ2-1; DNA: TGTGCCTGGAGCTCACGGGGTAATGAGCAGTTCTTC; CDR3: CAWSSRGNEQFF
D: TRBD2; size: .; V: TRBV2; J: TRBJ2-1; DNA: TGTGCCAGCAGTGACTCGGGACTAGCGGGAGACAATGAGCAGTTCTTC; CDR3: CASSDSGLAGDNEQFF
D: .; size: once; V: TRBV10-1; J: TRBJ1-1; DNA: TGCGCCAGCAGTGGTAACATGAACACTGAAGCTTTCTTT; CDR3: CASSGNMNTEAFF
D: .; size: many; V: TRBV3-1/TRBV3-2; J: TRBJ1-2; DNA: TGTGCCAGCAGCCAAGAAACGCGGAGCGTCTATGGCTACACCTTC; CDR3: CASSQETRSVYGYTF
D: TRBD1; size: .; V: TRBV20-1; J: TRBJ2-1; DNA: TGCAGTGCTAGTGACGCCGGGACAGGGCGGAATGAGCAGTTCTTC; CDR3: CSASDAGTGRNEQFF
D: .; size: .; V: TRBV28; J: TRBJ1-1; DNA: TGTGCCAGCAGTTTATTGGGGGAGGCGAACACTGAAGCTTTCTTT; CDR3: CASSLLGEANTEAFF
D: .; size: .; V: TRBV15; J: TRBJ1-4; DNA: TGTGCCACCGCTCGGGGGGGGCTAACTAATGAAAAACTGTTTTTT; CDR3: CATARGGLTNEKLFF
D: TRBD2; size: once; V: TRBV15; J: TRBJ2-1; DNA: TGTGCCACCAACAGAGATACTTTGGGACTAGCGGACAATGAGCAGTTCTTC; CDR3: CATNRDTLGLADNEQFF
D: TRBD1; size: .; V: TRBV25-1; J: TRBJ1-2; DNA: TGTGCCAGCAGCACAGGGGGAAACTATGGCTACACCTTC; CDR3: CASSTGGNYGYTF
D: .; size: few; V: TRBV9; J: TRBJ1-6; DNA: TGTGCCAGCAGCGTTACAGGGAACTCCTATAATTCACCCCTCCACTTT; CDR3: CASSVTGNSYNSPLHF
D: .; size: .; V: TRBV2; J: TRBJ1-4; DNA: TGTGCCAGCAGTGAACCCCCGTTGAGCGGAGAAAAACTGTTTTTT; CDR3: CASSEPPLSGEKLFF
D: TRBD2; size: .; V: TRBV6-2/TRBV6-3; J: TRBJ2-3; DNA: TGTGCCAGCAGTTACTCTCCTCGGACTAGTTTCACAGATACGCAGTATTTT; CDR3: CASSYSPRTSFTDTQYF
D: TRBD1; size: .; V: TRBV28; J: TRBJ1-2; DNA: TGTGCCAGCAGTTCTACCCTGGACAGGGTTCCCTATGGCTACACCTTC; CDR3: CASSSTLDRVPYGYTF
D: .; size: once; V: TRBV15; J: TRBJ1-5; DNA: TGTGCCACCAGCAGAGATACAGGGATATTGACCCAGCATTTT; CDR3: CATSRDTGILTQHF
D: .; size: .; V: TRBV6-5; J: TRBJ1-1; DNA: TGTGCCAGCAGTTACGGCGGGGGGCGATTAAACACTGAAGCTTTCTTT; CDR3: CASSYGGGRLNTEAFF
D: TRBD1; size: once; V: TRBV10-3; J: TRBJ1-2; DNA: TGTGCCATCAGAGGGACAGGGGGCTTATGCACCTTC; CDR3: CAIRGTGGLCTF
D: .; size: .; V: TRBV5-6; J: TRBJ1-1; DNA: TGTGCCAGCAGCTTGGTTCGCGGAGTCGTTGAAGCTTTCTTT; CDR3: CASSLVRGVVEAFF
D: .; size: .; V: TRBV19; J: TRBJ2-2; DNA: TGTGCCAGTAGTCGCACGGGGGGCCCCGGGGAGCTGTTTTTT; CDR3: CASSRTGGPGELFF
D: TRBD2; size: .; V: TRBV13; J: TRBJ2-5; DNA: TGTGCCAGCAGCCTGGGGCCGACTAGCGGGGGCCGCCAAGAGACCCAGTACTTC; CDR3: CASSLGPTSGGRQETQYF
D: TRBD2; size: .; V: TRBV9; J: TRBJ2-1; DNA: TGTGCCAGCAGCGGGGGACTATTAGTCGATGAGCAGTTCTTC; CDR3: CASSGGLLVDEQFF
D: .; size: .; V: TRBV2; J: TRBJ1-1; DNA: TGTGCCAGCAGTGAATCCTGGGGCTTCACTGAAGCTTTCTTT; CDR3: CASSESWGFTEAFF
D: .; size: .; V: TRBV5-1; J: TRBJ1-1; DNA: TGCGCCAGCAGCCTAGGGGGGGCCTCTGAAGCTTTCTTT; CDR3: CASSLGGASEAFF
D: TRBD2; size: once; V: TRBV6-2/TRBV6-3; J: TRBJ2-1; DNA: TGTGCCAGCAGTTACGGGCGGGGGGTATCTTACAATGAGCAGTTCTTC; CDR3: CASSYGRGVSYNEQFF
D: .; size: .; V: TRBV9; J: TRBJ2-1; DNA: TGTGCCAGCAGCGTAGACAGCCTGATCTCCTACAATGAGCAGTTCTTC; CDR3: CASSVDSLISYNEQFF
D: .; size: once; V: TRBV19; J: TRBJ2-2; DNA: TGTGCCAGTGGGGGGACGGGGAACACCGGGGAGCTGTTTTTT; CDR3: CASGGTGNTGELFF
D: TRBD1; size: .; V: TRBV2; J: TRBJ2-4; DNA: TGTGCCAGCACTCTGACAGGGGTAGCCAAAAACATTCAGTACTTC; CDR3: CASTLTGVAKNIQYF
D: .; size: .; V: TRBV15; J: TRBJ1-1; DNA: TGTGCCACCAGCAGAGTTCAGGGAACTGAAGCTTTCTTT; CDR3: CATSRVQGTEAFF
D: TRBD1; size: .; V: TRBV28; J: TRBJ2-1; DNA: TGTGCCAGCAGTTTTGGGACAGGGGTTCCCTGGAATGAGCAGTTCTTC; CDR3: CASSFGTGVPWNEQFF
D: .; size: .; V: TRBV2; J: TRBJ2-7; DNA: TGTGCCAGCAGTGAAGCGCTTCGGGGCTACGAGCAGTACTTC; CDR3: CASSEALRGYEQYF
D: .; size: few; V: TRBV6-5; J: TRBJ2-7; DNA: TGTGCCAGCACTTGGGGGCCCGGGTCCTACGAGCAGTACTTC; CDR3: CASTWGPGSYEQYF
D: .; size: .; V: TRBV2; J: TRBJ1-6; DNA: TGTGCCAGCAGTGAAGCAGGAGGTCGAAATTCACCCCTCCACTTT; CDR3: CASSEAGGRNSPLHF
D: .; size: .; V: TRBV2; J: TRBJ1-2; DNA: TGTGCCAGCAAGCCGGAGTTTTCAAACTATGGCTACACCTTC; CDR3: CASKPEFSNYGYTF
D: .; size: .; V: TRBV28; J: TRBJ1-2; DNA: TGTGCCAGCACTAAACAAGGGGACTATGGCTACACCTTC; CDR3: CASTKQGDYGYTF
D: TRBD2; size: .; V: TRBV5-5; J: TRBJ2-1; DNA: TGTGCCAGCAGCTTGGTGCCTAGCGGGAGTAGACCCAATGAGCAGTTCTTC; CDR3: CASSLVPSGSRPNEQFF
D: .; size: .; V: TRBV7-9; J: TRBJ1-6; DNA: TGTGCCAGCAGCTTAGCAGAGACAGGCCCCCTCCACTTT; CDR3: CASSLAETGPLHF
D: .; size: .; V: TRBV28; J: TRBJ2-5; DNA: TGTGCCAGCAGCCGCCGGGACCAAGAGACCCAGTACTTC; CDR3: CASSRRDQETQYF